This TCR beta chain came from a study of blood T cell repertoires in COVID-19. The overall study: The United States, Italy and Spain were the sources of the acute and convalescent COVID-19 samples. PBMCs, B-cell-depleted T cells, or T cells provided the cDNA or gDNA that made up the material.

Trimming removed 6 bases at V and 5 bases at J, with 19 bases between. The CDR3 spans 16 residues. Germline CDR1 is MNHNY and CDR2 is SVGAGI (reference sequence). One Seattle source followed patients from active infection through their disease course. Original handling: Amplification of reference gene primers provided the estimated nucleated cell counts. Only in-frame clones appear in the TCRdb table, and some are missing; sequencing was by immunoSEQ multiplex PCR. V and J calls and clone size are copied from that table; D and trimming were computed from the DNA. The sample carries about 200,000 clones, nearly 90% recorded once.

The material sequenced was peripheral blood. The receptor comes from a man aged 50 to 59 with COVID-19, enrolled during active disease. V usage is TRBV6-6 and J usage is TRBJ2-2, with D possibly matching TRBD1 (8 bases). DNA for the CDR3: TGTGCCAGCAGGTGCTTGGACAGGGAGGGGACCGGGGAGCTGTTTTTT. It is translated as CASRCLDREGTGELFF.